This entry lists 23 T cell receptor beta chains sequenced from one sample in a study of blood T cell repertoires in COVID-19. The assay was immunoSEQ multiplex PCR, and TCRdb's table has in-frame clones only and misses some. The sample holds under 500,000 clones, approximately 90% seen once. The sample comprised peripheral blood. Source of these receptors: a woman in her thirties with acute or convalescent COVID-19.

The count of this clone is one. CDR3 DNA: TGTGCCAGCAGCGTAGGGCAGACTGGCGAGCAGTACTTC. Protein product: CASSVGQTGEQYF. V and J are TRBV9 and TRBJ2-7, with D hard to call. The CDR3 has 13 amino acids. CDR1 is SGDLS, CDR2 YYNGEE, per germline. V was trimmed by 0 bases and J by 6 bases, leaving 10 bases between them.

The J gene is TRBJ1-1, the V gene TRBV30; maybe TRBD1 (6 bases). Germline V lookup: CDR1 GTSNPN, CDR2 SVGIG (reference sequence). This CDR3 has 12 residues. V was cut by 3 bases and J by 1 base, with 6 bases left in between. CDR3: CAWRGQNTEAFF. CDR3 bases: TGTGCCTGGAGGGGACAGAACACTGAAGCTTTCTTT.

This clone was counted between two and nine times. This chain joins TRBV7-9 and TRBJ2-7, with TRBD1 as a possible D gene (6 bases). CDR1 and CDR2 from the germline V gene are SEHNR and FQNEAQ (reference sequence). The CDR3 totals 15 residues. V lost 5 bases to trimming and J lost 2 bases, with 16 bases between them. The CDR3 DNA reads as TGTGCCAGCAGCCAATCCGGGACACCCACCTACGAGCAGTACTTC. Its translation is CASSQSGTPTYEQYF.

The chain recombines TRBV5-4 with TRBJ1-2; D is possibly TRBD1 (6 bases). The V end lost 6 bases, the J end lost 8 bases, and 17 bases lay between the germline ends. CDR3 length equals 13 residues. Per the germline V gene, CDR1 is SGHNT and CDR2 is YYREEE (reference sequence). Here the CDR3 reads CASTDKGGLGYTF. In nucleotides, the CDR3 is TGTGCCAGCACCGATAAGGGGGGGTTAGGCTACACCTTC.

The CDR3 protein is CASSQVLNTGGYTF. Here the CDR3 DNA reads TGCGCCAGCAGCCAAGTCCTGAACACGGGGGGCTACACCTTC. This rearrangement joins TRBV4-1 to TRBJ1-2; no clear D gene. The germline CDR1 and CDR2 sequences are MGHRA and YSYEKL. V gave up 1 base and J gave up 8 bases, with 14 bases separating them. CDR3 length equals 14 residues.

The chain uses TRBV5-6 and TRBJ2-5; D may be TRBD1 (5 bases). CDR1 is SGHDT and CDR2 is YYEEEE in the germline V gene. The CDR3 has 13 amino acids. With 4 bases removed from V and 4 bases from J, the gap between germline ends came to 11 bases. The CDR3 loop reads CASSIQGRETQYF. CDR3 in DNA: TGTGCCAGCAGCATTCAGGGTAGAGAGACCCAGTACTTC.

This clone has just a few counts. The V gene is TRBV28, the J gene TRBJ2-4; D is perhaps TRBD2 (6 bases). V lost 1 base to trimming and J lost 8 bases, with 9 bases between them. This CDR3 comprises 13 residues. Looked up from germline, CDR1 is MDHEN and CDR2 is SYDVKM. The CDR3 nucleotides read TGTGCCAGCAGTTTATCTGGCGGGGACATTCAGTACTTC. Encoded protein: CASSLSGGDIQYF.

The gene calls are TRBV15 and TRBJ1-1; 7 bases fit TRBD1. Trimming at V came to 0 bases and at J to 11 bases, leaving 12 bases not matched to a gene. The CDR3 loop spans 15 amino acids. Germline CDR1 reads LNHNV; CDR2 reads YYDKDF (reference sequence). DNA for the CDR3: TGTGCCACCAGCAGAGATTTGGGGACAGCACTTGGGGCTTTCTTT. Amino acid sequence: CATSRDLGTALGAFF.

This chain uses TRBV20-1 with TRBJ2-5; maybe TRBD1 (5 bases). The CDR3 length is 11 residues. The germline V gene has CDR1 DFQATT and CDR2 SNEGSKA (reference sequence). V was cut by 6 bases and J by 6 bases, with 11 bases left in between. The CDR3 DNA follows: TGCAGTGCCACGTGGGGCCAGACCCAGTACTTC. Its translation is CSATWGQTQYF.

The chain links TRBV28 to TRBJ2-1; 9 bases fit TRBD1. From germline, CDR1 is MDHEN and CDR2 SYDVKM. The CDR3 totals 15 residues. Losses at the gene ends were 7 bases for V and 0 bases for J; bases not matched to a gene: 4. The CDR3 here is CASIPTGGSYNEQFF. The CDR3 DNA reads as TGTGCCAGCATACCGACAGGGGGCTCCTACAATGAGCAGTTCTTC.

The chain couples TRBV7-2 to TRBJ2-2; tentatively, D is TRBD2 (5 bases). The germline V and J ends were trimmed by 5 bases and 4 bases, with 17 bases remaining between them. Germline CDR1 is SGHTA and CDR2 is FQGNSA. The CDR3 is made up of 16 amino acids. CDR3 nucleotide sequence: TGTGCCAGCAGCCAACGAAGCACCGGAGGCACCGGGGAGCTGTTTTTT. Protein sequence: CASSQRSTGGTGELFF. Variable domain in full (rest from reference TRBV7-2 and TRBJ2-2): GAGVSQSPSNKVTEKGKDVELRCDPISGHTALYWYRQSLGQGLEFLIYFQGNSAPDKSGLPSDRFSAERTGGSVSTLTIQRTQQEDSAVYLCASSQRSTGGTGELFFGEGSRLTVL.

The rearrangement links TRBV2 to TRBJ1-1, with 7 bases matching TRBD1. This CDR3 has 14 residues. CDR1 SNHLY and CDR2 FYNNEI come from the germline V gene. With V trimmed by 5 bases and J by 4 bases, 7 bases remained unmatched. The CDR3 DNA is TGTGCCAGCAGTATACCGGACAGGACCACTGAAGCTTTCTTT. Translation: CASSIPDRTTEAFF.

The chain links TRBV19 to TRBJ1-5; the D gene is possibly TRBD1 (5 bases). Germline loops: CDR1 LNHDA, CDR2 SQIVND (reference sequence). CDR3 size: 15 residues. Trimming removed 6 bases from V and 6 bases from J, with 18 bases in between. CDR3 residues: CASSTSGGYGQPQHF. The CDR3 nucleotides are TGTGCCAGTAGCACCTCGGGGGGGTACGGTCAGCCCCAGCATTTT.

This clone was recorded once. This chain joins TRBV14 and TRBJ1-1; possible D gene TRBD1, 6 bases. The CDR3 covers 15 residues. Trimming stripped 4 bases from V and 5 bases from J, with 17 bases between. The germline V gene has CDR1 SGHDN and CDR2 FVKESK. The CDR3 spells CASSPTGVRGTEAFF. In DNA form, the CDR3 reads TGTGCCAGCAGCCCAACGGGCGTGAGGGGGACTGAAGCTTTCTTT.

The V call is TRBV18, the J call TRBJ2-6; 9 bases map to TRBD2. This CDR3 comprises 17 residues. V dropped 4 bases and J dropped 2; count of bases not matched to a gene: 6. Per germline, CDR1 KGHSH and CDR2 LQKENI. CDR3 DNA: TGTGCCAGCTCACGGTCGCGGGGGGGCGCTGGGGCCAACGTCCTGACTTTC. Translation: CASSRSRGGAGANVLTF.

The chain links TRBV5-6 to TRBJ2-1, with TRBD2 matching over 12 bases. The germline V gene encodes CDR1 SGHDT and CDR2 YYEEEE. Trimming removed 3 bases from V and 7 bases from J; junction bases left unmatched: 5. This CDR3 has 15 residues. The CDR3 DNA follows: TGTGCCAGCAGCTCCGGGACTAGCGGGTTGAATGAGCAGTTCTTC. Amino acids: CASSSGTSGLNEQFF.

CDR3 DNA sequence: TGCGCCAGCAGCTCAACAGCGGACTCTGGAAACACCATATATTTT. This encodes CASSSTADSGNTIYF. This chain connects TRBV5-1 to TRBJ1-3; D ambiguous. Trimming removed 3 bases from V and 0 bases from J, with 10 bases in between. This CDR3 is 15 amino acids long. Germline CDR1 reads SGHRS; CDR2 reads YFSETQ.

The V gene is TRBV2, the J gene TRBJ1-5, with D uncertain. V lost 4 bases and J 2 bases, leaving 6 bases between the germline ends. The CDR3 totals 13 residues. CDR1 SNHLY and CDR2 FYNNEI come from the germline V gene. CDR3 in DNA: TGTGCCAGCAGTGCCCAGGGCAATCAGCCCCAGCATTTT. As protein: CASSAQGNQPQHF.

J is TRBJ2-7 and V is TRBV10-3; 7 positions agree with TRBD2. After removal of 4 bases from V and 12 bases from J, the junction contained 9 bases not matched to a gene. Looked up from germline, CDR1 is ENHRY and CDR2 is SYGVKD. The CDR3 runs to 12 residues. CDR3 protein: CAISGERGNPYF. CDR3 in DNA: TGTGCCATCAGTGGGGAGCGGGGAAACCCGTACTTC.

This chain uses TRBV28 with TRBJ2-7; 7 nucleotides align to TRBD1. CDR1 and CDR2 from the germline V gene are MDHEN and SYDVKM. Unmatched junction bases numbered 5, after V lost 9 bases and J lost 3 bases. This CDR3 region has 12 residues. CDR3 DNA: TGTGCCAGTACAGGGGTCTACTACGAGCAGTACTTC. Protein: CASTGVYYEQYF.

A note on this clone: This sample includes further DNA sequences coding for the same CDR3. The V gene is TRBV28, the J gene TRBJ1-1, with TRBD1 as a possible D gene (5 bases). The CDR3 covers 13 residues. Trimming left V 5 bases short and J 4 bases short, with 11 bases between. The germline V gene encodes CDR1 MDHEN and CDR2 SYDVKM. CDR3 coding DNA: TGTGCCAGCAGTCCTACGGGGGGCACTGAAGCTTTCTTT. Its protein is CASSPTGGTEAFF.

In DNA form, the CDR3 reads TGCAGTGCTAGTCGGGGGGAGGTCTACAATGAGCAGTTCTTC. Protein sequence: CSASRGEVYNEQFF. The chain uses TRBV20-1 and TRBJ2-1; 7 bases align to TRBD2. Germline lookup yields CDR1 DFQATT and CDR2 SNEGSKA (reference sequence). J was trimmed by 3 bases and V by 3 bases; bases with no gene match: 5. This CDR3 is built from 14 residues.

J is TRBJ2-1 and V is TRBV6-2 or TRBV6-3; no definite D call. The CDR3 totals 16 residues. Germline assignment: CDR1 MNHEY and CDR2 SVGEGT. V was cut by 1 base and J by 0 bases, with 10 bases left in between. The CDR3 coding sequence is TGTGCCAGCAGTTACTGGTCGGGTAGCTCCTACAATGAGCAGTTCTTC. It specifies CASSYWSGSSYNEQFF.